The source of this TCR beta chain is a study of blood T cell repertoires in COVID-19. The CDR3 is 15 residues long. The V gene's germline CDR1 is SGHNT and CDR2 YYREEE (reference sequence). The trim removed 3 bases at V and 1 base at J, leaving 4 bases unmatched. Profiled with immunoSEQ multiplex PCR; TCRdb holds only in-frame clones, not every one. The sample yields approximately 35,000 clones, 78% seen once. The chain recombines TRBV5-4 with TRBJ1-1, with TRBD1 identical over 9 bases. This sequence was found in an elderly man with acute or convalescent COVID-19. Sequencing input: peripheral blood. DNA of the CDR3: TGTGCCAGCAGCTGGGGACAGGGTCAGAACACTGAAGCTTTCTTT. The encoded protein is CASSWGQGQNTEAFF.